What follows is one T cell receptor (beta chain) and its context. A CD45RA-negative memory subset and a CD45RA+ naive subset were separated from the CD4+ cells. This sample stems from a study of shared clonotypes between healthy human individuals. The wider study: Used for every donor were three CD4 naive, three CD4 memory, two CD8 naive and one CD8 memory plate.

CDR1 SGHDT and CDR2 YYEEEE come from the germline V gene. V lost 4 bases and J 3 bases, leaving 14 bases between the germline ends. The CDR3 has 15 residues. Replicate PCRs run on sorted subsets employed approximately 200 ng DNA, approximately 30,000 T cell genomes. Repertoires were generated with immunoSEQ multiplex PCR, while TCRdb's copy carries only in-frame clones and drops some. The sample carries around 510,000 clones, around 95% recorded once. The TCR comes from a woman in her twenties or thirties in good health. The chain recombines TRBV5-6 with TRBJ2-1; D gene ambiguous. The sample consisted of naive CD4+ T cells sorted from blood. Subset here: CD45RA+ positively selected. The CDR3 spells CASSPVQSYYNEQFF. CDR3 DNA sequence: TGTGCCAGCAGCCCTGTCCAGAGCTACTACAATGAGCAGTTCTTC.